Presented here are 19 T cell receptor beta chains from one specimen sequenced in a study of CD8+ T cells in alopecia areata. Sequencing used cDNA as its template, made by extracting RNA and reverse transcribing it. This table comes from immunoSEQ multiplex PCR, and its TCRdb copy is limited to in-frame clones, with some not included. This table holds some 42,000 clones, roughly 89% found once. Treatment described: oral pan-JAK inhibitor, 5-10 mg twice daily. The sequenced sample was CD8+ T cells sorted from blood, obtained at week 24, from a patient treated with tofacitinib. The receptors here all came from a human donor with alopecia areata.

The chain has TRBV6-5 and TRBJ2-7; no clear D gene. Germline values: CDR1 MNHEY, CDR2 SVGAGI. This CDR3 has 16 amino acids. The germline V and J ends were trimmed by 4 bases and 2 bases, with 18 bases remaining between them. The CDR3 sequence is CASSFAPRRSTYEQYF. In DNA form, the CDR3 reads TGTGCCAGCAGTTTCGCCCCCCGCAGGTCCACCTACGAGCAGTACTTC.

The chain combines TRBV28 with TRBJ2-3; D is unresolved. The germline V and J ends were trimmed by 1 base and 3 bases, with 11 bases remaining between them. The CDR3 runs to 15 residues. Germline lookup yields CDR1 MDHEN and CDR2 SYDVKM. The CDR3 DNA reads TGTGCCAGCAGTTTATCCGTCAAGGTGACAGATACGCAGTATTTT. Amino acid sequence: CASSLSVKVTDTQYF.

The chain uses TRBV28 and TRBJ2-3, with 9 bases fitting TRBD2. CDR3 length equals 12 residues. V dropped 6 bases and J dropped 10; count of bases not matched to a gene: 5. Per the germline V gene, CDR1 is MDHEN and CDR2 is SYDVKM. The CDR3 protein is CASRRLAEAQYF. The CDR3, as DNA: TGTGCCAGCAGGCGACTAGCGGAGGCGCAGTATTTT.

The chain combines TRBV6-6 with TRBJ2-7; tentatively, D is TRBD1 or TRBD2 (5 bases each). The germline V and J ends were trimmed by 2 bases and 6 bases, with 8 bases remaining between them. Per the germline V gene, CDR1 is MNHNY and CDR2 is SVGAGI (reference sequence). The CDR3 length is 12 residues. In DNA, the CDR3 is TGTGCCAGCAGTTACGAGGGGCCCGAGCAGTACTTC. This sequence encodes CASSYEGPEQYF.

The chain has TRBV4-1 and TRBJ2-5; 10 bases are a match to TRBD1. The end of the DNA fits TRBJ2-7 better, so the J call may be wrong. There are 14 residues in the CDR3. Germline loops: CDR1 MGHRA, CDR2 YSYEKL. CDR3 DNA sequence: TGCGCCAGCAGCCAACGGACAGGGGGGTACGAGCAGTACTTC. Translated: CASSQRTGGYEQYF.

The chain recombines TRBV27 with TRBJ1-1; unclear D gene. Trimming stripped 4 bases from V and 1 base from J, with 7 bases between. In germline, CDR1 is MNHEY, CDR2 SMNVEV (reference sequence). The CDR3 contains 13 residues. The CDR3 nucleotides are TGTGCCAGCAGTTATACACCGAACACTGAAGCTTTCTTT. Translating gives CASSYTPNTEAFF.

This clone has just one count. The genes are TRBV30 and TRBJ2-2, with D hard to call. Germline CDR1 is GTSNPN and CDR2 is SVGIG (reference sequence). Trimming took 1 base from V and 3 from J, leaving 12 bases between them. The CDR3 consists of 15 residues. CDR3 in DNA: TGTGCCTGGAGTGAAGGGCTGCAGGACACCGGGGAGCTGTTTTTT. It encodes CAWSEGLQDTGELFF.

With respect to this clone: At one boundary the junction diverges from the germline segment, which might be a read error. The chain uses TRBV13 and TRBJ2-7; 7 bases line up with TRBD2. The CDR3 runs to 12 residues. Germline CDR1 PRHDT, CDR2 FYEKMQ (reference sequence). DNA for the CDR3: TGTGCCAGCAGCTTAGTCGGGGGGACGGGGCACTTC. This codes for CASSLVGGTGHF.

This chain's CDR3 is CASNTGTRAYEQYF. The CDR3 coding sequence is TGTGCCAGCAATACCGGGACTAGGGCCTACGAGCAGTACTTC. The gene calls are TRBV6-1 and TRBJ2-7; 8 bases agree with TRBD2. The V gene end was trimmed by 7 bases and the J gene end by 2 bases; junction bases not matched to a gene: 7. This CDR3 region has 14 residues. CDR1 and CDR2 (germline): MNHNS, SASEGT.

V usage is TRBV7-8 and J usage is TRBJ2-3, with D possibly being TRBD2 (5 bases). V lost 2 bases to trimming and J lost 0 bases, with 15 bases between them. CDR1 and CDR2 from the germline V gene are SGHVS and FQNEAQ. The CDR3 has 17 residues. CDR3 DNA sequence: TGTGCCAGCAGCTTATTGCTGGGCGGGCCTAGCACAGATACGCAGTATTTT. This codes for CASSLLLGGPSTDTQYF. The full variable domain, rest sourced from reference TRBV7-8 and TRBJ2-3, is GAGVSQSPRYKVAKRGQDVALRCDPISGHVSLFWYQQALGQGPEFLTYFQNEAQLDKSGLPSDRFFAERPEGSVSTLKIQRTQQEDSAVYLCASSLLLGGPSTDTQYFGPGTRLTVL.

The chain recombines TRBV7-9 with TRBJ2-3; D perhaps matches TRBD1 (5 bases). Germline V CDR1 and CDR2: SEHNR, FQNEAQ (reference sequence). Deletions cut 5 bases from V and 2 bases from J, with 20 bases between. CDR3 length: 17 residues. The DNA of the CDR3 is TGTGCCAGCAGCCCTAAACTTGGACAAGATTACACAGATACGCAGTATTTT. Protein sequence: CASSPKLGQDYTDTQYF.

The chain links TRBV7-9 to TRBJ2-1, with 8 bases identical to TRBD1. CDR1 is SEHNR and CDR2 is FQNEAQ in the germline V gene (reference sequence). The CDR3 totals 16 residues. Unmatched junction bases numbered 11, after V lost 5 bases and J lost 5 bases. The CDR3 nucleotides are TGTGCCAGCAGCCGCCAGGGGGCCCGCCAAAACAATGAGCAGTTCTTC. It is translated as CASSRQGARQNNEQFF.

The chain employs TRBV28 and TRBJ1-6, with TRBD1 identical over 8 bases. V dropped 10 bases and J dropped 12; count of bases not matched to a gene: 11. Germline V gene lookup returns CDR1 MDHEN and CDR2 SYDVKM. The CDR3 runs to 13 residues. CDR3 protein: CATTRQGPVPLHF. CDR3 DNA: TGTGCCACCACGAGACAGGGGCCGGTACCCCTCCACTTT.

About this clone: This CDR3 is also generated by other DNA sequences in the sample. The chain recombines TRBV28 with TRBJ1-5; D uncertain. V lost 3 bases and J lost 0, with 9 bases in between. Germline V lookup: CDR1 MDHEN, CDR2 SYDVKM. CDR3 length: 15 residues. CDR3 nucleotides: TGTGCCAGCAGTTTTCTGGGTAATAGCAATCAGCCCCAGCATTTT. Its protein is CASSFLGNSNQPQHF.

The chain combines TRBV28 with TRBJ2-3; either TRBD1 or TRBD2 may supply D (6 bases each). The CDR3 runs 17 residues. V was trimmed by 6 bases and J by 8 bases, leaving 27 bases between them. Germline V gives CDR1 MDHEN, CDR2 SYDVKM. DNA of the CDR3: TGTGCCAGCAGGCACCGGGGGACATGGGTTCGGGGTGGTACGCAGTATTTT. It translates to CASRHRGTWVRGGTQYF.

This rearrangement joins TRBV27 to TRBJ2-1; 7 bases match TRBD2. The germline gives CDR1 MNHEY, CDR2 SMNVEV (reference sequence). After removal of 4 bases from V and 0 bases from J, the junction contained 3 bases not matched to a gene. CDR3 length: 15 residues. DNA of the CDR3: TGTGCCAGCAGTTCCTTAGCGGGCTCCTACAATGAGCAGTTCTTC. It translates to CASSSLAGSYNEQFF.

This sequence joins TRBV14 and TRBJ2-7; unclear D gene. Germline values: CDR1 SGHDN, CDR2 FVKESK. V lost 4 bases, J lost 3 bases, and 16 bases lay in between. The CDR3 totals 15 residues. CDR3 region: CASSRLSVTDYEQYF. In DNA, the CDR3 is TGTGCCAGCAGCCGTCTTTCGGTAACTGACTACGAGCAGTACTTC.

V is TRBV9 and J is TRBJ2-7; D might be TRBD1 or TRBD2, each matching 7 bases. The V gene's germline CDR1 is SGDLS and CDR2 YYNGEE. The V end was cut by 2 bases, the J end by 1 base, with 22 bases between. The length of the CDR3 is 18 residues. CDR3 amino acids: CASSVNPVTGEGSYEQYF. The CDR3 DNA sequence: TGTGCCAGCAGCGTCAACCCGGTAACAGGGGAGGGTTCCTACGAGCAGTACTTC.

The chain recombines TRBV29-1 with TRBJ2-2; TRBD2 agrees at 11 bases. Trimming at V came to 4 bases and at J to 3 bases, leaving 7 bases not matched to a gene. The CDR3 is 16 amino acids. The germline CDR1 and CDR2 sequences are SQVTM and ANQGSEA. DNA for the CDR3: TGCAGCGTTGGCGGTAGCGGGGGGGAAGACACCGGGGAGCTGTTTTTT. Translation gives CSVGGSGGEDTGELFF.